The clone carrying this TCR beta chain has a count of ten or more. Its antigen is not identified. These data are taken from a study of T cell repertoires in cytomegalovirus infection. Whole-study findings and limits: People with CMV and the relevant HLA were identified by cumulative public TCR beta family frequency.

TCRdb reprocessed the reads via MiXCR and lists one record per CDR3 protein. The sample contains around 320,000 distinct CDR3 sequences, over 7.5% of which appear only once. Trimming at V came to 4 bases and at J to 5 bases, leaving 4 bases not matched to a gene. Looked up from germline, CDR1 is SGHTA and CDR2 is FQGNSA. This CDR3 comprises 13 residues. The rearrangement links TRBV7-2 to TRBJ1-1, with 7 bases identical to TRBD1. Sequencing used PBMCs. This clonotype was obtained from a human donor in good health (CMV status not recorded). Some clones in this sample may be carry-over from other donors' samples. CDR3 loop: CASSSTGVTEAFF. Here the CDR3 DNA reads TGTGCCAGCAGCTCCACAGGGGTTACTGAAGCTTTCTTT.